This T cell receptor (beta chain) was sequenced in a study of control samples from healthy donors and cancer patients. TCRdb keeps only in-frame clones here, not all; method: immunoSEQ multiplex PCR. The data hold about 130,000 clones, with around 93% observed a single time. This clonotype was sampled from a man younger than 35 in good health. Source material: blood.

CDR3 protein: CASSLYSPNLGYGYTF. As DNA, the CDR3 is TGTGCCAGCAGTTTATATTCCCCCAACCTCGGCTATGGCTACACCTTC. The genes are TRBV27 and TRBJ1-2, with D unresolved. The germline V and J ends were trimmed by 1 base and 4 bases, with 16 bases remaining between them. Germline lookup yields CDR1 MNHEY and CDR2 SMNVEV (reference sequence). The CDR3 contains 16 residues.